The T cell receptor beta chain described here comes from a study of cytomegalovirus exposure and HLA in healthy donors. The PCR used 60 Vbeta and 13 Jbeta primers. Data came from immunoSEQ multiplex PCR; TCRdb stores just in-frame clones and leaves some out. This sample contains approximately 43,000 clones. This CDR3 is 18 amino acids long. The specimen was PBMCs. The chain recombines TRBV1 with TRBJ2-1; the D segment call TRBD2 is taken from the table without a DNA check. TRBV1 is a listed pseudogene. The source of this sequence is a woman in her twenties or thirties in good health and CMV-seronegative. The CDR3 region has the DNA TGCACCAGCAGCCACTGGACTAGCGGGAGGCGACCCTACAATGAGCAGTTCTTC. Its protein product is CTSSHWTSGRRPYNEQFF.